This is a list of T cell receptor beta chains from one sample in a study of tumor and adjacent non-tumor tissue in lung cancer. Each CDR3 protein gets one entry after TCRdb re-called the multiplex PCR reads with MiXCR. The table shows about 76,000 distinct CDR3 sequences, with nearly 70% occurring only once. Sample: lung tumor tissue. Source of these receptors: a woman aged 70-85 years with non-small cell lung cancer. Both conserved end residues are part of each CDR3. A D gene is named only where the DNA matches it firmly. A clone size is listed for some rows: how often the clone was seen (once, few, many), or a class if it is expanded.

abundance: NA; v_gene: TRBV6-5; d_gene: NA; j_gene: TRBJ2-1; CDR3nt: TGTCTCAGCAGTTATCTCGGCGGGGCGGGCAATGAGCAGTTCTTC; CDR3aa: CLSSYLGGAGNEQFF
abundance: NA; v_gene: TRBV29-1; d_gene: NA; j_gene: TRBJ2-1; CDR3nt: TGCAGCGCTGATATCCCGGGAACGGCTAAGCAGTTCTTC; CDR3aa: CSADIPGTAKQFF
abundance: NA; v_gene: TRBV5-1; d_gene: TRBD2; j_gene: TRBJ2-7; CDR3nt: TGCGCCAGCAGCCAGACTAGCATGAACGAGCAGTACTTC; CDR3aa: CASSQTSMNEQYF
abundance: medium-sized; v_gene: TRBV20-1; d_gene: TRBD1; j_gene: TRBJ2-3; CDR3nt: TGCAGTGCTAGGCAAGAGAGGGACAGAGGGATCACAGATACGCAGTATTTT; CDR3aa: CSARQERDRGITDTQYF
abundance: NA; v_gene: TRBV7-9; d_gene: TRBD1; j_gene: TRBJ2-5; CDR3nt: TGTGCCAGCAGCTTAGCAGTTTCGACAGGGTGGAGACGAATGCGGGAGACCCAGTACTTC; CDR3aa: CASSLAVSTGWRRMRETQYF
abundance: few; v_gene: TRBV29-1; d_gene: NA; j_gene: TRBJ2-3; CDR3nt: TGCGGCGTGCTAACGGGAAGCACAGATACGCAGTATTTT; CDR3aa: CGVLTGSTDTQYF
abundance: NA; v_gene: TRBV6-6; d_gene: NA; j_gene: TRBJ2-1; CDR3nt: TGTGCCAGCTGGGGATTACCGGGAGTCTACAATGAGCAGTTCTTC; CDR3aa: CASWGLPGVYNEQFF
abundance: NA; v_gene: TRBV29-1; d_gene: TRBD1; j_gene: TRBJ2-7; CDR3nt: TGCAGCGTAAGAGGGACAGGGTGTGGCAACGAGAAGTACTTC; CDR3aa: CSVRGTGCGNEKYF
abundance: NA; v_gene: TRBV12-3/TRBV12-4; d_gene: NA; j_gene: TRBJ2-3; CDR3nt: TGTGCCAGCAGTGGGGGGGCCGGGGCCATCAGCACAGATACGCAGTATTTT; CDR3aa: CASSGGAGAISTDTQYF
abundance: NA; v_gene: TRBV29-1; d_gene: NA; j_gene: TRBJ1-1; CDR3nt: TGCAGCGTCGAAGATCTTTTGGAGCGTGCCGTTATGAACACTGAAGCTTTCTTT; CDR3aa: CSVEDLLERAVMNTEAFF
abundance: many; v_gene: TRBV6-5; d_gene: NA; j_gene: TRBJ1-1; CDR3nt: TGTGCCAGCAGTCCGACGGGGGGGCAGGACACTGAAGCTTTCTTT; CDR3aa: CASSPTGGQDTEAFF
abundance: many; v_gene: TRBV5-4; d_gene: NA; j_gene: TRBJ2-3; CDR3nt: TGTGCCAGCAGCTTGGCTGGTAGCACAGATACGCAGTATTTT; CDR3aa: CASSLAGSTDTQYF
abundance: NA; v_gene: TRBV11-2; d_gene: NA; j_gene: TRBJ2-5; CDR3nt: TGTGCCAGCAGCTTAGATCTTCCCGCGGAGACCCAGTACTTC; CDR3aa: CASSLDLPAETQYF
abundance: once; v_gene: TRBV7-3; d_gene: TRBD2; j_gene: TRBJ2-2; CDR3nt: TGTGCCAGCAGCTTAACCCATAGCGGGAGGAACACCGGGGAGCCGTTTTTC; CDR3aa: CASSLTHSGRNTGEPFF
abundance: NA; v_gene: TRBV28; d_gene: NA; j_gene: TRBJ2-7; CDR3nt: TGCGCCAGCAGGGCCGGGGGTTACGAGCACTACTTC; CDR3aa: CASRAGGYEHYF
abundance: NA; v_gene: TRBV6-5; d_gene: NA; j_gene: TRBJ1-5; CDR3nt: TGTGCGAGCAGTTACTCCAGGTATCTGCCCCAGCATTTT; CDR3aa: CASSYSRYLPQHF